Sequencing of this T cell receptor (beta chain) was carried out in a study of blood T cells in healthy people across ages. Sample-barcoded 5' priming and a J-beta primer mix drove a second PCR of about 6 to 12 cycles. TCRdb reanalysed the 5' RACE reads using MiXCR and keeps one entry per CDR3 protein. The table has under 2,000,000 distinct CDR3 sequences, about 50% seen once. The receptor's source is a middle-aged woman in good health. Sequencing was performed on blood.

CDR3 coding DNA: TGTGCCAGCAGTCGGACCGGAGGTGGGCAGACCTACGAGCAGTACTTC. This codes for CASSRTGGGQTYEQYF. The chain joins TRBV11-2 to TRBJ2-7, with D perhaps matching TRBD2 (5 bases). The V end lost 6 bases, the J end lost 2 bases, and 20 bases lay between the germline ends. In germline, CDR1 is SGHAT, CDR2 FQNNGV. CDR3 length: 16 residues. Full variable domain (missing parts from reference TRBV11-2 and TRBJ2-7): EAGVAQSPRYKIIEKRQSVAFWCNPISGHATLYWYQQILGQGPKLLIQFQNNGVVDDSQLPKDRFSAERLKGVDSTLKIQPAKLEDSAVYLCASSRTGGGQTYEQYFGPGTRLTVT.